This entry concerns a single T cell receptor beta chain. The data are from a study of blood T cell repertoires in COVID-19. Study overall: The origin of the acute and convalescent COVID-19 samples was the United States, Italy and Spain. The cDNA or gDNA used as material had been derived from T cells, B-cell-depleted T cells, or PBMCs.

Germline loops: CDR1 SGHVS, CDR2 FNYEAQ. The trim removed 0 bases at V and 2 bases at J, leaving 5 bases unmatched. The CDR3 consists of 16 residues. The repertoire was sequenced with immunoSEQ multiplex PCR; TCRdb's copy has only in-frame clones and lacks some. The sample has around 100,000 clones; 69% are singletons. Material: peripheral blood. The V call is TRBV7-6, the J call TRBJ2-3; 7 nucleotides align to TRBD2. This receptor was obtained from a man older than 75 with acute or convalescent COVID-19. The CDR3 DNA reads as TGTGCCAGCAGCTTAGCGACTAGCTCCCTCACAGATACGCAGTATTTT. Its translation is CASSLATSSLTDTQYF.